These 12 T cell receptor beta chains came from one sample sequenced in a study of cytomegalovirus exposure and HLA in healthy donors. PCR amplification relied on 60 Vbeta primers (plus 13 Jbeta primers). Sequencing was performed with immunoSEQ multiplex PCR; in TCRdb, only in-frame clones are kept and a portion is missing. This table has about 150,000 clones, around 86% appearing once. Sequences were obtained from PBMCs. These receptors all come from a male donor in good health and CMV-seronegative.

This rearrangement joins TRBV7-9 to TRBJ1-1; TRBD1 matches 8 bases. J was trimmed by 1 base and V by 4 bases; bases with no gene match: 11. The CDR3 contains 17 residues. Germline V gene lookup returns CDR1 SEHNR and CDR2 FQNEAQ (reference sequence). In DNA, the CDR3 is TGTGCCAGCAGCTCGGTTCAGGGGGCGGAAAAGAACACTGAAGCTTTCTTT. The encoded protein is CASSSVQGAEKNTEAFF. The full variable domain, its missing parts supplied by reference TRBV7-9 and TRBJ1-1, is DTGVSQNPRHKITKRGQNVTFRCDPISEHNRLYWYRQTLGQGPEFLTYFQNEAQLEKSRLLSDRFSAERPKGSFSTLEIQRTEQGDSAMYLCASSSVQGAEKNTEAFFGQGTRLTVV.

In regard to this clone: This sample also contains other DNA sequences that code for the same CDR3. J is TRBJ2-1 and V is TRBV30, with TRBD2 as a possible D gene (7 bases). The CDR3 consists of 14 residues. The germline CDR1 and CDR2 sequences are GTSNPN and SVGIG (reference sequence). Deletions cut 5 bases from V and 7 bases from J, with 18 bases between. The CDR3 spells CAWGEGGLNNEQFF. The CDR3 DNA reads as TGTGCCTGGGGGGAGGGGGGATTAAATAATGAGCAGTTCTTC.

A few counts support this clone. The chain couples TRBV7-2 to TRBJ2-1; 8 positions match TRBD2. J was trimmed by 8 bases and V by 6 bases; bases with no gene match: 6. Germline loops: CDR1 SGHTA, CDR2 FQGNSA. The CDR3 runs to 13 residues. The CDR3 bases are TGTGCCAGCAGTATACGGGGGGGCGATGAGCAGTTCTTC. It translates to CASSIRGGDEQFF. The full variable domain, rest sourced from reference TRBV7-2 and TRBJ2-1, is GAGVSQSPSNKVTEKGKDVELRCDPISGHTALYWYRQSLGQGLEFLIYFQGNSAPDKSGLPSDRFSAERTGGSVSTLTIQRTQQEDSAVYLCASSIRGGDEQFFGPGTRLTVL.

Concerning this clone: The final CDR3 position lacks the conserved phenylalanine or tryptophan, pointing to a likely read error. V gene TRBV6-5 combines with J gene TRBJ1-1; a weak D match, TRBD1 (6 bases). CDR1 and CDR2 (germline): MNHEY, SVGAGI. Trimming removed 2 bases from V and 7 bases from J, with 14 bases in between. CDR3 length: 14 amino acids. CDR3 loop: CASSYAPGAGEAFL. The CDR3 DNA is TGTGCCAGCAGTTACGCCCCAGGGGCGGGTGAAGCTTTCCTT.

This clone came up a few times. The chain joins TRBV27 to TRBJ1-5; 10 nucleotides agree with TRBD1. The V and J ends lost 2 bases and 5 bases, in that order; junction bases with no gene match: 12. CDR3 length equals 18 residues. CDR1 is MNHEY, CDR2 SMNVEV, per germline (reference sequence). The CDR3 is CASSLAFGQGVQDQPQHF. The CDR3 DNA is TGTGCCAGCAGTTTAGCTTTCGGACAGGGGGTTCAAGATCAGCCCCAGCATTTT.

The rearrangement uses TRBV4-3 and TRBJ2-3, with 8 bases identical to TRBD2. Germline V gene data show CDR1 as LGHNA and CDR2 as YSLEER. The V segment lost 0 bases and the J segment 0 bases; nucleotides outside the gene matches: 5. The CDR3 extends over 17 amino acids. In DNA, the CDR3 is TGCGCCAGCAGCCAAGATGTAGCGGGGATAAGCACAGATACGCAGTATTTT. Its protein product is CASSQDVAGISTDTQYF.

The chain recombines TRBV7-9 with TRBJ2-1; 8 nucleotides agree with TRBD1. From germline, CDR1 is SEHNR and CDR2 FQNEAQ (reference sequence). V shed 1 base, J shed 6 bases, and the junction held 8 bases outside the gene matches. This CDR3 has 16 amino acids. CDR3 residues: CASSLEWQGARNEQFF. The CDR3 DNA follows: TGTGCCAGCAGCTTAGAGTGGCAGGGGGCCCGCAATGAGCAGTTCTTC.

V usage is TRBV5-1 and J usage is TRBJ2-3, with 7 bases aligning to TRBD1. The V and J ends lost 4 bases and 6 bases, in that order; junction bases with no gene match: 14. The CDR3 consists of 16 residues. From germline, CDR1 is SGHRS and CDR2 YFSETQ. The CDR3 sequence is CASSRDRESSGDTQYF. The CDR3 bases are TGCGCCAGCAGCAGAGACAGGGAATCTTCGGGGGATACGCAGTATTTT.

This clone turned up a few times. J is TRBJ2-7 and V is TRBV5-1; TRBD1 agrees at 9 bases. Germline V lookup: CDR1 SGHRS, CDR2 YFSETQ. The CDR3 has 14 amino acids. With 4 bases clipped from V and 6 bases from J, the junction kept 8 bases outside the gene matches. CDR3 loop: CASSEQGAPLEQYF. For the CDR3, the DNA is TGCGCCAGCAGCGAACAGGGGGCCCCTCTCGAGCAGTACTTC.

CDR3 sequence (DNA): TGCGCCAGCAGCTTGGTGTCAGGTCGGTATAATTCACCCCTCCACTTT. Translation gives CASSLVSGRYNSPLHF. This sequence joins TRBV5-1 and TRBJ1-6; D is undetermined. The CDR3 consists of 16 residues. V dropped 0 bases and J dropped 4 bases, with 11 bases sitting between them. Germline V CDR1 and CDR2: SGHRS, YFSETQ.

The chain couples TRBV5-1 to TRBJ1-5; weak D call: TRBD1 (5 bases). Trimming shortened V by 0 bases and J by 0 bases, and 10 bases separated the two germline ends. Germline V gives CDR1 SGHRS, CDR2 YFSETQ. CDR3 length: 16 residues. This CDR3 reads CASSLARQGSNQPQHF. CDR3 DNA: TGCGCCAGCAGCTTGGCCCGGCAGGGTAGCAATCAGCCCCAGCATTTT.

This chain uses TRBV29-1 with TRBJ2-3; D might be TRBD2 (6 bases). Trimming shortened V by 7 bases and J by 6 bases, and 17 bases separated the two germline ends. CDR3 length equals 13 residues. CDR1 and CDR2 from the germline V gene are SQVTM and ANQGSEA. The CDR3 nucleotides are TGCAGCGCCGGGGACTCGACGTTTGATACGCAGTATTTT. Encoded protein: CSAGDSTFDTQYF.